This T cell receptor beta chain was found in a study of blood T cells in healthy people across ages. This clonotype was seen more than once but under ten times. Relative to the germline gene, one junction end is altered; a read error may explain this. Sample-barcoded 5' priming and a J-beta primer mix drove a second PCR of about 7 to 11 cycles. Via MiXCR, TCRdb re-called the 5' RACE reads, giving one row per CDR3 protein. This table has around 1.5 million distinct CDR3 sequences, roughly 40% appearing once. The germline CDR1 and CDR2 sequences are SEHNR and FQNEAQ (reference sequence). The CDR3 totals 17 residues.

The chain couples TRBV7-9 to TRBJ2-2; D might be TRBD1 or TRBD2, each matching 5 bases. The receptor comes from a woman aged 18-29 years in good health. Sequencing was performed on blood. The CDR3 DNA sequence: TGTGCCAGCAGCTTAGCGGGGCCGGGGAGTCGGACCGGGGAGTTGTTTTTT. It yields the protein CASSLAGPGSRTGELFF.